This TCR beta chain originates from a study of T cell responses to AZD1222 COVID-19 vaccine. Study observations and caveats: The donors showed a predominance of white British ancestry and of females, with possible underestimation of clonal diversity. Variant regions that are unmutated are reportedly the target of nearly half of spike-specific TCRs.

Clones were sequenced by immunoSEQ multiplex PCR, and TCRdb holds only the in-frame ones, with some missing. This sample has over 120,000 clones, with over 75% found just once. Note on this clone: As yet, its antigen is unknown.

Trimming removed 7 bases from V and 6 bases from J; junction bases left unmatched: 15. Germline lookup yields CDR1 SQVTM and CDR2 ANQGSEA. The CDR3 consists of 15 residues. The genes are TRBV29-1 and TRBJ1-1; 9 bases agree with TRBD1. This sample comprised peripheral blood, obtained on day 0 of AZD1222 vaccination. This TCR came from an adult in good health. The CDR3 sequence: CSGQQVGTGTSEAFF. CDR3 coding DNA: TGCAGCGGCCAACAAGTAGGGACAGGGACATCTGAAGCTTTCTTT.